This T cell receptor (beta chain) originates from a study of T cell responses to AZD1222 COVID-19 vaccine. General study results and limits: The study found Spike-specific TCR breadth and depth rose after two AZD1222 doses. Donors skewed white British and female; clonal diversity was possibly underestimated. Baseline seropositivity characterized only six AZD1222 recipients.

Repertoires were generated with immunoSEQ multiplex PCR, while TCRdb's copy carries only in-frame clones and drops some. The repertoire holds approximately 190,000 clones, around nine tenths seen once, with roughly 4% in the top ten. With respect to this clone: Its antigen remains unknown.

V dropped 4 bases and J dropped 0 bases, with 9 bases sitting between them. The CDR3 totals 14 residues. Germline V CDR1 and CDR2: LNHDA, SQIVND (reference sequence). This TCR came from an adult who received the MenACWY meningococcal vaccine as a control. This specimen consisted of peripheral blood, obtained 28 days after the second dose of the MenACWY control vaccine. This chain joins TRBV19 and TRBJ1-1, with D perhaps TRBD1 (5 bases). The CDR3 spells CASSSDRLNTEAFF. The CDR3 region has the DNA TGTGCCAGTAGTAGTGACAGATTGAACACTGAAGCTTTCTTT.